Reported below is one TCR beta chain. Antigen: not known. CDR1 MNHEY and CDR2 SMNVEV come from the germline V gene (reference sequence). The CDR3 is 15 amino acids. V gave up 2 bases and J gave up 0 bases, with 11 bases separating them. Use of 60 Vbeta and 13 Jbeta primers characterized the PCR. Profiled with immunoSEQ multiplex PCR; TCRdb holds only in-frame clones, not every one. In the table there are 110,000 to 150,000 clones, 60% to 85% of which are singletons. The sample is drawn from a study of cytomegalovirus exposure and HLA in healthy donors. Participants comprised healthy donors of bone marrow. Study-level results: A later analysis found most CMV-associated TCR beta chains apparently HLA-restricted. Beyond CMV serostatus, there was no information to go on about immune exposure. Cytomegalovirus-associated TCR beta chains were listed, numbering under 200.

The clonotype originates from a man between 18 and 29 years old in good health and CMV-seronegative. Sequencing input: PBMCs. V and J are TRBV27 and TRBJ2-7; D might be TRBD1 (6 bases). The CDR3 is CASSLDRSSSYEQYF. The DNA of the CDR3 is TGTGCCAGCAGTTTAGACAGGTCCAGCTCCTACGAGCAGTACTTC.